Listed below are T cell receptor beta chains from one sample, sequenced in a study of blood T cell repertoires in COVID-19. Assay: immunoSEQ multiplex PCR; the TCRdb copy retains only in-frame clones and omits some. The sample gives about 180,000 clones, roughly 89% of which show up once; approximately 12% is in the top ten. Sequenced sample: peripheral blood. Every receptor here comes from a woman in her seventies with COVID-19, enrolled during active disease. Both conserved end residues are part of each CDR3. D genes are given only for firm matches. Clone size is shown for a subset of rows, as once, few, many or a class of expanded clone.

few	TRBV29-1	TRBJ2-7	TRBD2	TGCAGCGTTGAAGAACTAGCGGGAAGTGAGCAGTACTTC	CSVEELAGSEQYF
once	TRBV4-1	TRBJ2-2	TRBD1	TGCGCCAGCAGCCCCAATCGGGACAGGGTTGTGAGCGGGGAGCTGTTTTTT	CASSPNRDRVVSGELFF
.	TRBV5-1	TRBJ1-3	.	TGCGCCAGCAGCACCAACAGGGTTTCTGGAAACACCATATATTTT	CASSTNRVSGNTIYF
.	TRBV10-3	TRBJ1-2	.	TGTGCCATCAGTGAGTCGGGCAGGGGTACTGGCTACACCTTC	CAISESGRGTGYTF
.	TRBV2	TRBJ2-7	.	TGTGCCAGCAGTCGGACAGCCTCCTACGAGCAGTACTTC	CASSRTASYEQYF
.	TRBV29-1	TRBJ1-1	.	TGCAGCGTCGTACAGGGACCTGAAGCTTTCTTT	CSVVQGPEAFF
.	TRBV9	TRBJ1-6	TRBD1	TGTGCCAGCAGCGCCAAGACAGGGGTCGGGTCACCCCTCCACTTT	CASSAKTGVGSPLHF
.	TRBV14	TRBJ1-1	.	TGTGCCAGCAGCCAAAACCCATCAGGGACTGAAGCTTTCTTT	CASSQNPSGTEAFF
few	TRBV7-6	TRBJ2-2	.	TGTGCCAGCAGCTTAAGCTCCCCCGACCGGGGCGGGGAGCTGTTTTTT	CASSLSSPDRGGELFF
.	TRBV6-1	TRBJ1-4	.	TGTGCCAGCAGTGAATTTTCCGGGAATGAAAAACTGTTTTTT	CASSEFSGNEKLFF
.	TRBV28	TRBJ2-2	TRBD1	TGTGCCAGCAGTTTAATTTTGGGGACAGGGTCGATCGGGGAGCTGTTTTTT	CASSLILGTGSIGELFF
.	TRBV5-3	TRBJ2-5	.	TGTGCCAGAAGCTTGGAGGATAGCGGCGGGTGTAAAGAGACCCAGTACTTC	CARSLEDSGGCKETQYF
.	TRBV5-3	TRBJ2-7	.	TGTGCCAGAAGCTTGGGGCAGGGAAAGTACGAGCAGTACTTC	CARSLGQGKYEQYF
.	TRBV19	TRBJ2-4	.	TGTGCCAGTAGTATGCAGGGTCGGGCCAAAAACATTCAGTACTTC	CASSMQGRAKNIQYF
.	TRBV2	TRBJ1-2	TRBD1	TGTGCCAGCGGACAGGCCGTCAACTATGGCTACACCTTC	CASGQAVNYGYTF
.	TRBV6-1	TRBJ1-2	.	TGTGCCAGCAGTGAACAGGGGAACTATGGCTACACCTTC	CASSEQGNYGYTF
.	TRBV28	TRBJ2-3	TRBD2	TGTGCCAGCAGTTCCGGGACTAGCGGGAGCACAGATACGCAGTATTTT	CASSSGTSGSTDTQYF
.	TRBV6-5	TRBJ1-6	.	TGTGCCAGCAGGCCAGGGGTTAATTCACCCCTCCACTTT	CASRPGVNSPLHF
.	TRBV6-5	TRBJ2-1	TRBD1	TGTGCCAGCGCCTCCGGGACAGGGGGGAGCAATGAGCAGTTCTTC	CASASGTGGSNEQFF
.	TRBV11-2	TRBJ2-7	.	TGTGCCAGCAGCTTAAGGGACATCTACGAGCAGTACTTC	CASSLRDIYEQYF
.	TRBV18	TRBJ1-4	.	TGTGCCAGCTCACCAAATTCGCCGAATAGCGGAGAAAAACTGTTTTTT	CASSPNSPNSGEKLFF
.	TRBV19	TRBJ2-1	TRBD2	TGTGCCAGTAGTCCGGGGGGAAGTAGCGGTTTGTCAGTGGAGCAGTTCTTC	CASSPGGSSGLSVEQFF
.	TRBV19	TRBJ1-1	.	TGTGCCAGTAGTATCGCGACAGACACTGAAGCTTTCTTT	CASSIATDTEAFF
.	TRBV30	TRBJ1-1	.	TGTGCCTGGAGTGTAGGGCTGGGGGCGCGGAACACTGAAGCTTTCTTT	CAWSVGLGARNTEAFF
.	TRBV11-3	TRBJ2-3	.	TGTGCCAGCAGCTTAGGGCCCCGGACTACCGATACGCAGTATTTT	CASSLGPRTTDTQYF
.	TRBV7-2	TRBJ2-5	.	TGTGCCAGCAGATGGGGAGATGAGACCCAGTACTTC	CASRWGDETQYF
.	TRBV5-1	TRBJ2-7	.	TGCGCCAGCAGCTTGGGGTCAGGGCTGATCTACGAGCAGTACTTC	CASSLGSGLIYEQYF
.	TRBV6-2/TRBV6-3	TRBJ1-3	.	TGTGCCAGCAGTTACAGCGGTTGGCTCCCGAGCTCTGGAAACACCATATATTTT	CASSYSGWLPSSGNTIYF
few	TRBV24-1	TRBJ2-7	TRBD2	TGTGCCACCAGGCTAGCGGGAGAACTTGTCGACGAGCAGTACTTC	CATRLAGELVDEQYF
few	TRBV5-4	TRBJ1-2	.	TGTGCCAGCCAAACCCAGGGGAGCTATGGCTACACCTTC	CASQTQGSYGYTF
.	TRBV28	TRBJ1-1	.	TGTGCCAGCAGTACCCCCCGGGGAGGCGTGAACACTGAAGCTTTCTTT	CASSTPRGGVNTEAFF
.	TRBV5-1	TRBJ2-3	.	TGCGCCAGCAGCTTGGGAGGCGGCCCAGATACGCAGTATTTT	CASSLGGGPDTQYF
.	TRBV15	TRBJ1-6	TRBD1	TGTGCCACCAGCAGAGATAGGGACAGTTCACCCCTCCACTTT	CATSRDRDSSPLHF
.	TRBV9	TRBJ2-1	TRBD1	TGTGCCAGCAGCGTAGTGGGGACAGGGTACATCAATGAGCAGTTCTTC	CASSVVGTGYINEQFF
.	TRBV7-9	TRBJ1-5	TRBD1	TGTGCCAGCAGCATGACAGGGGGCGGTGATCAGCCCCAGCATTTT	CASSMTGGGDQPQHF
.	TRBV5-1	TRBJ2-5	TRBD1	TGCGCCAGCAGCCATGGACAGGGAACAGAGACCCAGTACTTC	CASSHGQGTETQYF
.	TRBV11-2	TRBJ1-1	TRBD1	TGTGCCAGCAGCCCGGGACAGTACACTGAAGCTTTCTTT	CASSPGQYTEAFF
.	TRBV6-5	TRBJ1-2	.	TGTGCCAGCAGTTACTCCCCGGGTAGGATGGATGGCTACACCTTC	CASSYSPGRMDGYTF
.	TRBV7-2	TRBJ1-4	.	TGTGCCAGCAGCTTATTTGGAGATCAAAAACTGTTTTTT	CASSLFGDQKLFF
once	TRBV2	TRBJ2-5	.	TGTGCCAGCACCCGGGACAAAGCAGAGACCCAGTACTTC	CASTRDKAETQYF
.	TRBV24-1	TRBJ2-2	.	TGTGCCACCAGTGACCCCCAGGGGTCCTACACCGGGGAGCTGTTTTTT	CATSDPQGSYTGELFF
.	TRBV2	TRBJ2-3	.	TGTGCCAGCAGGGAACAAGCGGGTAGCACAGATACGCAGTATTTT	CASREQAGSTDTQYF
.	TRBV27	TRBJ2-7	.	TGTGCCAGCACCTCGATCCAGGGTTTGGACGAGCAGTACTTC	CASTSIQGLDEQYF
.	TRBV2	TRBJ1-1	TRBD1	TGTGCCAGCAGTTCCGGGACAGGTAGTTTCGCTGAAGCTTTCTTT	CASSSGTGSFAEAFF
.	TRBV30	TRBJ1-1	.	TGTGCCTGGAAGGGAGGGAACACTGAAGCTTTCTTT	CAWKGGNTEAFF
.	TRBV30	TRBJ2-1	TRBD1	TGTGCCTGGCAACCTAAGGGGGCGGTGGGGAACAATGAGCAGTTCTTC	CAWQPKGAVGNNEQFF
.	TRBV19	TRBJ1-1	TRBD1	TGTGCCACCACTACAGGGGCGAACACTGAAGCTTTCTTT	CATTTGANTEAFF
once	TRBV9	TRBJ2-3	.	TGTGCCAGCAGCGCCCTAGCGTCAAGCACAGATACGCAGTATTTT	CASSALASSTDTQYF
.	TRBV9	TRBJ2-1	.	TGTGCCAGCAGCGTAGGTAGCGCCAATGAGCAGTTCTTC	CASSVGSANEQFF